The rows below give T cell receptor beta chains drawn from one sample of a study of blood T cell repertoires in COVID-19. Sequencing used immunoSEQ multiplex PCR; TCRdb keeps in-frame clones, though not all of them. The data contain roughly 150,000 clones, 80% to 90% of them singletons. The sequencing sample was made of peripheral blood. The origin of the receptors is a woman in her fifties or sixties with COVID-19, enrolled during active disease. CDR3s leave out the opening cysteine and the closing phenylalanine or tryptophan.

J: TRBJ1-6
V: TRBV6-4
CDR3: ASSDSVGPSYNSPLH

J: TRBJ1-2
V: TRBV6-5
CDR3: AVRPQGRLDGYT

J: TRBJ1-1
V: TRBV27
CDR3: ASSLRRTDVEAF

J: TRBJ2-1
V: TRBV7-3
CDR3: ASSLGGAVSYNEQF

J: TRBJ2-3
V: TRBV27
CDR3: ASSLGASTDTQY

J: TRBJ1-3
V: TRBV18
CDR3: ASSQGVKSSGNTIY

J: TRBJ1-5
V: TRBV5-4
CDR3: ATQQRGPTGSNQPQH

J: TRBJ2-7
V: TRBV11-2
CDR3: ASSSNQGLSLYEQY

J: TRBJ1-5
V: TRBV19
CDR3: ASSSRGEDQPQH

J: TRBJ2-2
V: TRBV12-3/TRBV12-4
CDR3: ASSRTGELF

J: TRBJ2-7
V: TRBV4-3
CDR3: ASSQDGLGSYEQY

J: TRBJ1-2
V: TRBV7-2
CDR3: ASSLIGTGYDYGYT

J: TRBJ2-5
V: TRBV12-5
CDR3: ASGPGGMGETQY